This entry lists 13 T cell receptor beta chains sequenced from one sample in a study of control samples from healthy donors and cancer patients (dated by TCRdb to 2020 to 2021). Preparation of the library involved the immunoSEQ multiplex PCR assay. The table comes from immuneACCESS by way of TCRdb, which keeps in-frame sequences with V and J called. Part of the clones is missing from these tables; in studies checked, under half for an unresolved V gene and the rest for unknown reasons. The sample table holds roughly 130,000 clones, of which approximately 91% were seen once. Roughly 10% of the sample is in the top ten clones. The sequenced sample was blood. The receptors come from a woman aged 25 to 39 in good health.

The rearrangement uses TRBV2 and TRBJ1-6; 9 positions agree with TRBD1. The CDR3 runs to 16 residues. Germline V gene lookup returns CDR1 SNHLY and CDR2 FYNNEI. Unmatched junction bases numbered 5, after V lost 4 bases and J lost 4 bases. For the CDR3, the DNA is TGTGCCAGCAGTGTACAGGGGGCACTGTATAATTCACCCCTCCACTTT. Protein product: CASSVQGALYNSPLHF.

The chain combines TRBV18 with TRBJ2-5; TRBD1 is a possible D gene (5 bases). Germline V gene lookup returns CDR1 KGHSH and CDR2 LQKENI. Trimming left V 6 bases short and J 1 base short, with 9 bases between. The CDR3 totals 13 residues. The CDR3 is CASSTEFQETQYF. The CDR3 region has the DNA TGTGCCAGCTCGACAGAGTTCCAAGAGACCCAGTACTTC.

CDR3 sequence: CASIRGPYEQYF. DNA for the CDR3: TGTGCCAGCATCCGAGGCCCGTACGAGCAGTACTTC. J is TRBJ2-7 and V is TRBV2, with unresolved D. The CDR3 runs 12 residues. The V gene's germline CDR1 is SNHLY and CDR2 FYNNEI. Trimming removed 7 bases at V and 4 bases at J, with 11 bases between.

This clone was observed once. This chain uses TRBV29-1 with TRBJ2-4; TRBD1 matches 8 bases. Per the germline V gene, CDR1 is SQVTM and CDR2 is ANQGSEA. The CDR3 consists of 13 residues. With V trimmed by 2 bases and J by 8 bases, 5 bases remained unmatched. CDR3: CSVETQGGYIQYF. The CDR3 nucleotides read TGCAGCGTTGAAACACAGGGGGGATACATTCAGTACTTC.

As for this clone: The junction departs from the called germline gene at one end, perhaps through a read error. The V gene is TRBV7-9, the J gene TRBJ2-1; 12 positions match TRBD2. Germline V gene lookup returns CDR1 SEHNR and CDR2 FQNEAQ (reference sequence). The CDR3 has 15 residues. CDR3 DNA sequence: TGTGCCAGCAGCTTAGGGCTAGCGGGAGGGCATGAACAGTTCTTC. Translated, it gives CASSLGLAGGHEQFF.

This clone was observed a handful of times. The chain combines TRBV12-3 or TRBV12-4 with TRBJ2-7; D might be TRBD1 (5 bases). V lost 5 bases, J lost 3 bases, and 5 bases lay in between. The CDR3 has 11 residues. The CDR3: CASSGHYEQYF. In nucleotides, the CDR3 is TGTGCCAGCAGTGGACACTACGAGCAGTACTTC.

This chain joins TRBV4-2 and TRBJ1-2; the D is unclear. V lost 0 bases and J lost 7, with 15 bases in between. This CDR3 spans 15 amino acids. In germline, CDR1 is LGHNA, CDR2 YNFKEQ. The DNA of the CDR3 is TGTGCCAGCAGCCAAGATCGATTGTTTCGGGGTGGCTACACCTTC. This sequence encodes CASSQDRLFRGGYTF.

The chain combines TRBV2 with TRBJ2-5; TRBD2 agrees at 11 bases. Trimming cost V 3 bases and J 1 base; bases outside gene matches: 1. Germline lookup yields CDR1 SNHLY and CDR2 FYNNEI. This CDR3 region has 15 residues. The CDR3 nucleotides read TGTGCCAGCAGTGAGACTAGCGGGGTCCAAGAGACCCAGTACTTC. It translates to CASSETSGVQETQYF.

The chain recombines TRBV6-5 with TRBJ1-6, with D perhaps matching TRBD1 (5 bases). V lost 6 bases to trimming and J lost 14 bases, with 14 bases between them. The CDR3 covers 12 residues. Germline lookup yields CDR1 MNHEY and CDR2 SVGAGI. For the CDR3, the DNA is TGTGCCAGCAGCAGGGCCTTCGGGACCCTCCACTTT. Protein sequence: CASSRAFGTLHF.

The chain is built from TRBV16 and TRBJ1-5; D is uncertain. Between the trimmed V and J ends, which lost 2 bases and 5 bases, there was a span of 7 bases. This CDR3 spans 13 amino acids. Germline CDR1 reads KGHSY; CDR2 reads FQNENV. CDR3 DNA sequence: TGTGCCAGCAGCCAAGGGGAGGATCAGCCCCAGCATTTT. This gives the protein CASSQGEDQPQHF.

In its sample, this clone was seen once. The J gene is TRBJ1-2, the V gene TRBV30; possible D gene TRBD1, 5 bases. The V end was cut by 0 bases, the J end by 4 bases, with 18 bases between. Germline values: CDR1 GTSNPN, CDR2 SVGIG (reference sequence). The CDR3 loop spans 16 amino acids. In DNA form, the CDR3 reads TGTGCCTGGAGTGTAGTTTCTGGGGCGTCATCCTATGGCTACACCTTC. Its translation: CAWSVVSGASSYGYTF.

The chain employs TRBV9 and TRBJ2-7, with TRBD2 matching 16 bases. After removal of 4 bases from V and 5 bases from J, the junction contained 6 bases not matched to a gene. Germline CDR1 SGDLS, CDR2 YYNGEE. The CDR3 sequence is 16 residues long. DNA of the CDR3: TGTGCCAGCAGCCTAGGGACTAGCGGGAGGGCCAACGAGCAGTACTTC. Translated: CASSLGTSGRANEQYF.

The gene calls are TRBV5-5 and TRBJ1-2; TRBD1 might be the D (6 bases). Germline V CDR1 and CDR2: SGHKS, YYEKEE (reference sequence). This CDR3 contains 13 residues. Trimming took 5 bases from V and 0 from J, leaving 8 bases between them. The CDR3 reads CASSTGTNYGYTF. DNA of the CDR3: TGTGCCAGCAGTACAGGGACTAACTATGGCTACACCTTC. Full variable domain (outside the CDR3, taken from reference TRBV5-5 and TRBJ1-2): DAGVTQSPTHLIKTRGQQVTLRCSPISGHKSVSWYQQVLGQGPQFIFQYYEKEERGRGNFPDRFSARQFPNYSSELNVNALLLGDSALYLCASSTGTNYGYTFGSGTRLTVV.